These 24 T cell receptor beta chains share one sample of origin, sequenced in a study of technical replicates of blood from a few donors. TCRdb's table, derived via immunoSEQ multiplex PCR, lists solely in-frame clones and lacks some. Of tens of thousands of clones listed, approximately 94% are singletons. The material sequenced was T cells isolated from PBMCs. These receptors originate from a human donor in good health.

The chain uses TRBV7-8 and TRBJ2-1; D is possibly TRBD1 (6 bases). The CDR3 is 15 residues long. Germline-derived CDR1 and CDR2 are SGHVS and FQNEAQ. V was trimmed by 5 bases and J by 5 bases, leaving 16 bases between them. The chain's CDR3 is CASSPGTSEHNEQFF. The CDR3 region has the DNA TGTGCCAGCAGCCCCGGGACATCGGAGCACAATGAGCAGTTCTTC. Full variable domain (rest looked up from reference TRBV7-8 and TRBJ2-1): GAGVSQSPRYKVAKRGQDVALRCDPISGHVSLFWYQQALGQGPEFLTYFQNEAQLDKSGLPSDRFFAERPEGSVSTLKIQRTQQEDSAVYLCASSPGTSEHNEQFFGPGTRLTVL.

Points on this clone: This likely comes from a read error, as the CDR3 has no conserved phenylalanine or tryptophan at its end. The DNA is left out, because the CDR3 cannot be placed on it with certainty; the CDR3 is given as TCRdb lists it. CDR3 residues: CASSLEGHQNL. The V gene is TRBV7-9, the J gene TRBJ1-1; the table assigns TRBD1, which was not confirmed against the DNA. Germline values: CDR1 SEHNR, CDR2 FQNEAQ (reference sequence). Termini included, the CDR3 measures 11 amino acids.

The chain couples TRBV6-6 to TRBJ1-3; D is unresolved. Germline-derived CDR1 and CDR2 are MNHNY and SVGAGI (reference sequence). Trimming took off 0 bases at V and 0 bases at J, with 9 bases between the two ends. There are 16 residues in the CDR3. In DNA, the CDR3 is TGTGCCAGCAGTTACTCGAGCTTATTCTCTGGAAACACCATATATTTT. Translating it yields CASSYSSLFSGNTIYF.

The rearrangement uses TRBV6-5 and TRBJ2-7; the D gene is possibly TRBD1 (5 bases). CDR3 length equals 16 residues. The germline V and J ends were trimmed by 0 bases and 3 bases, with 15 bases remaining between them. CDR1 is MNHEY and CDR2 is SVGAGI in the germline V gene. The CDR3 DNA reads TGTGCCAGCAGTTACTCAACAGGCCAAGTGGGCTACGAGCAGTACTTC. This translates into CASSYSTGQVGYEQYF.

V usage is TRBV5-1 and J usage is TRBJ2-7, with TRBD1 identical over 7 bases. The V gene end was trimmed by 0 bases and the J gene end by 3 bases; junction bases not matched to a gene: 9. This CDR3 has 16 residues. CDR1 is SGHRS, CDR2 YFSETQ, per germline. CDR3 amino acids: CASSLAPTGDLYEQYF. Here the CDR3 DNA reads TGCGCCAGCAGCTTGGCTCCCACAGGGGATCTCTACGAGCAGTACTTC.

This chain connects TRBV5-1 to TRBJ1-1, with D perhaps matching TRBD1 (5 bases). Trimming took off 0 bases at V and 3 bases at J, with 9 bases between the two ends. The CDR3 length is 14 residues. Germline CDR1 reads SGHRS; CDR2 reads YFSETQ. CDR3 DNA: TGCGCCAGCAGCTTGGAGGGCAGGGACACTGAAGCTTTCTTT. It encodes CASSLEGRDTEAFF.

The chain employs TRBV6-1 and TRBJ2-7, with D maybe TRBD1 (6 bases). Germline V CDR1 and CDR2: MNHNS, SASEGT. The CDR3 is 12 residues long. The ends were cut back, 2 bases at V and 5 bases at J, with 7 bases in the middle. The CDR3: CASSEQGNEQYF. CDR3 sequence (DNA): TGTGCCAGCAGTGAACAGGGGAACGAGCAGTACTTC.

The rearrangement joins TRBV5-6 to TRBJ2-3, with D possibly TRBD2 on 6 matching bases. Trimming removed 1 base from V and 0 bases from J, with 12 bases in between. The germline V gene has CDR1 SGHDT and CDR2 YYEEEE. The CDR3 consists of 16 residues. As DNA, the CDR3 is TGTGCCAGCAGCTTGAAGGGCGGGATTAGCACAGATACGCAGTATTTT. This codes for CASSLKGGISTDTQYF.

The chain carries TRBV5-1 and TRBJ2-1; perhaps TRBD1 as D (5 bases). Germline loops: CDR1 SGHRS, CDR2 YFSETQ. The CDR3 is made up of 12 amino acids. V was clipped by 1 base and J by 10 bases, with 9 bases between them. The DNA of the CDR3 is TGCGCCAGCAGCTTGCGGCCAGGGGAGCAGTTCTTC. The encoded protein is CASSLRPGEQFF.

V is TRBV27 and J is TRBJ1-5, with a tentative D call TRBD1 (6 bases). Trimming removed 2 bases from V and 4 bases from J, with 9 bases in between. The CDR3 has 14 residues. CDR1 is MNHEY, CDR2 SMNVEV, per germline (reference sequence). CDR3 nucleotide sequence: TGTGCCAGCAGTTTAGCGGGGGCAAATCAGCCCCAGCATTTT. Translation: CASSLAGANQPQHF.

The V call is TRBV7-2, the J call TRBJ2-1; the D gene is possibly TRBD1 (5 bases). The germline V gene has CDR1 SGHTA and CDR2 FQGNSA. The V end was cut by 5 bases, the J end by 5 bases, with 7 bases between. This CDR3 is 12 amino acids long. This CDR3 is CASSPGNNEQFF. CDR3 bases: TGTGCCAGCAGCCCAGGGAACAATGAGCAGTTCTTC.

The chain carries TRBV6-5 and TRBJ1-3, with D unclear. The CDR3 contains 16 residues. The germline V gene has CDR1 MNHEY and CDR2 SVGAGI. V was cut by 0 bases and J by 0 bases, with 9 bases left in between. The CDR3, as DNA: TGTGCCAGCAGTTACTCGCGGCACCACTCTGGAAACACCATATATTTT. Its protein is CASSYSRHHSGNTIYF.

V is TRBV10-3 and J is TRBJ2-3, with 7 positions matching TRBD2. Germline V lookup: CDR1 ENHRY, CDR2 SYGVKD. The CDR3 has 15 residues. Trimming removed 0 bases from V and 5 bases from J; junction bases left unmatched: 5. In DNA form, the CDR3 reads TGTGCCATCAGTGAGTCGAGGGCGGGAGAAGATACGCAGTATTTT. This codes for CAISESRAGEDTQYF.

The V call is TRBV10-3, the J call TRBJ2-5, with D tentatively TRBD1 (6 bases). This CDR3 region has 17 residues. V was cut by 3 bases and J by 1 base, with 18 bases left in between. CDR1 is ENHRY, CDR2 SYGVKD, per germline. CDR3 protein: CAISDDPQGWGQETQYF. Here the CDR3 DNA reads TGTGCCATCAGTGACGACCCACAGGGATGGGGCCAAGAGACCCAGTACTTC.

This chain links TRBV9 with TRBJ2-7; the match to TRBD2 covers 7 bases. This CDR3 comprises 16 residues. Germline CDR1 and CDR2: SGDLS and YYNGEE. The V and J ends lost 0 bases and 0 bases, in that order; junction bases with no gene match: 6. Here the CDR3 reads CASSVGKRGISYEQYF. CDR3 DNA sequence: TGTGCCAGCAGCGTAGGAAAGCGGGGTATCTCCTACGAGCAGTACTTC.

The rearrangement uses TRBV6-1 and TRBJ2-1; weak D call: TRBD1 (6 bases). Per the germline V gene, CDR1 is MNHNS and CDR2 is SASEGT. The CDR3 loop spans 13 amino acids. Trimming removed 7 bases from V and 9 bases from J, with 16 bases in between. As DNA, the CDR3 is TGTGCCAGCAATGCAGGGGAAGGGGTTGAGCAGTTCTTC. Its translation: CASNAGEGVEQFF.

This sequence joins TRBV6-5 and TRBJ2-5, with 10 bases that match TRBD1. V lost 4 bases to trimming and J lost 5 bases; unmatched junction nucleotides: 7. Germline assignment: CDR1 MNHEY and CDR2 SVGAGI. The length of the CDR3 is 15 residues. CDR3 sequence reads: CASSFDDRGLETQYF. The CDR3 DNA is TGTGCCAGCAGTTTTGACGACAGGGGGCTGGAGACCCAGTACTTC.

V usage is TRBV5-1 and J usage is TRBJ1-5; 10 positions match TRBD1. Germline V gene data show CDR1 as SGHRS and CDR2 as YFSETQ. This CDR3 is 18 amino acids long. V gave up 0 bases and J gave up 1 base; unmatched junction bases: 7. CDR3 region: CASSLEGQGSGSNQPQHF. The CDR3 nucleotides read TGCGCCAGCAGCTTGGAGGGACAGGGGTCGGGGAGCAATCAGCCCCAGCATTTT. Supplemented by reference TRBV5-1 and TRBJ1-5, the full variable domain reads KAGVTQTPRYLIKTRGQQVTLSCSPISGHRSVSWYQQTPGQGLQFLFEYFSETQRNKGNFPGRFSGRQFSNSRSEMNVSTLELGDSALYLCASSLEGQGSGSNQPQHFGDGTRLSIL.

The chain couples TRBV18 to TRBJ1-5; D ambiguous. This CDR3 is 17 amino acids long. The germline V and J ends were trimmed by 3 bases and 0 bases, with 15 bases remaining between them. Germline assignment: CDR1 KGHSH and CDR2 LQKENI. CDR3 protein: CASSPSFRSGSNQPQHF. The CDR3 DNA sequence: TGTGCCAGCTCACCGTCTTTCCGTTCCGGTAGCAATCAGCCCCAGCATTTT. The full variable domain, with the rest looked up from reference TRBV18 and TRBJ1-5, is NAGVMQNPRHLVRRRGQEARLRCSPMKGHSHVYWYRQLPEEGLKFMVYLQKENIIDESGMPKERFSAEFPKEGPSILRIQQVVRGDSAAYFCASSPSFRSGSNQPQHFGDGTRLSIL.

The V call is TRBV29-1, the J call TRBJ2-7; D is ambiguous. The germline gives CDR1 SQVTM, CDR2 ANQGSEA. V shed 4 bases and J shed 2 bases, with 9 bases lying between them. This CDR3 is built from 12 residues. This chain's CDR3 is CSVGANAYEQYF. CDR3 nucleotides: TGCAGCGTTGGGGCTAATGCCTACGAGCAGTACTTC.

CDR3 nucleotide sequence: TGTGCCAGCAGCTCGTGGGGAGCGGGAACTCCCTACGAGCAGTACTTC. Its translation is CASSSWGAGTPYEQYF. This chain uses TRBV14 with TRBJ2-7; 7 positions agree with TRBD2. With 5 bases clipped from V and 2 bases from J, the junction kept 12 bases outside the gene matches. The CDR3 spans 16 residues. CDR1 SGHDN and CDR2 FVKESK come from the germline V gene.

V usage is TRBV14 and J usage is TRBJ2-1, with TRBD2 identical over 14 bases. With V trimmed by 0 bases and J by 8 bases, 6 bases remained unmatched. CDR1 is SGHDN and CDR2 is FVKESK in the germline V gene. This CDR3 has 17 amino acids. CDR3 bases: TGTGCCAGCAGCCAAGATCCGGGACTAGCGGGAGCGGATGAGCAGTTCTTC. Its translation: CASSQDPGLAGADEQFF.

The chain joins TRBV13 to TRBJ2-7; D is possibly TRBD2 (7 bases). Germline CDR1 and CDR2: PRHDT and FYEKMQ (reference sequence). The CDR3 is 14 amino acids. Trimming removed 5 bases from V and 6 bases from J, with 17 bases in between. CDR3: CASSPLGGAGEQYF. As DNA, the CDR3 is TGTGCCAGCAGCCCTCTGGGGGGGGCCGGCGAGCAGTACTTC.

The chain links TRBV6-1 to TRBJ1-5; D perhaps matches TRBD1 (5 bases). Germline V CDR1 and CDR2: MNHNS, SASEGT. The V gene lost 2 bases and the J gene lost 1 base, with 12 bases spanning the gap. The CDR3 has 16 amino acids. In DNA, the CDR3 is TGTGCCAGCAGTGAAACCGGGAGGGGAAGCAATCAGCCCCAGCATTTT. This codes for CASSETGRGSNQPQHF.